This is a list of T cell receptor beta chains from one sample in a study of blood T cells in healthy people across ages. MiXCR was run by TCRdb on the 5' RACE reads, yielding one entry per CDR3 protein. This table holds approximately 1.5 million distinct CDR3 sequences, approximately 43% found once. Sequencing was done on a sample of blood. Receptors were obtained from a woman in her late teens or twenties in good health. The CDR3 runs from the conserved cysteine through the conserved F or W. Size is stated for part of the rows, as once, few or many counts, or as a class when the clone is expanded.

clone_size: NA
v_call: TRBV4-3
j_call: TRBJ2-5
cdr3_aa: CASSHGDRALETQYF

clone_size: few
v_call: TRBV6-5
j_call: TRBJ2-5
cdr3_aa: CASSSSYTQLAETQYF

clone_size: few
v_call: TRBV7-9
j_call: TRBJ2-5
cdr3_aa: CASRLQGRQETQYF

clone_size: many
v_call: TRBV29-1
j_call: TRBJ2-1
cdr3_aa: CSVLTRPDEQFF

clone_size: NA
v_call: TRBV7-2
j_call: NA
cdr3_aa: CASSSPGDSFQTQYF

clone_size: NA
v_call: TRBV20-1
j_call: TRBJ2-3
cdr3_aa: CSALPASTDTQYF

clone_size: few
v_call: TRBV20-1
j_call: TRBJ2-1
cdr3_aa: CSFFSNEQFF

clone_size: many
v_call: TRBV27
j_call: TRBJ2-5
cdr3_aa: CASSLSAGETQYF

clone_size: NA
v_call: TRBV5-6
j_call: TRBJ2-3
cdr3_aa: CAGSLGGRDTDTQYF

clone_size: NA
v_call: TRBV6-6
j_call: TRBJ2-7
cdr3_aa: CASSYGTSGSNEQYF

clone_size: NA
v_call: TRBV12-3/TRBV12-4
j_call: TRBJ2-5
cdr3_aa: CASSISQETQYF

clone_size: few
v_call: TRBV5-1
j_call: TRBJ2-1
cdr3_aa: CASILGLSTSYNEQFF

clone_size: many
v_call: TRBV6-6
j_call: TRBJ2-5
cdr3_aa: CASSQQSGKETQYF

clone_size: NA
v_call: TRBV2
j_call: NA
cdr3_aa: CASSVLAGVSYNEQYF

clone_size: NA
v_call: TRBV3-1
j_call: TRBJ1-6
cdr3_aa: CASSQDLGAPALINSPLHF

clone_size: NA
v_call: TRBV28
j_call: NA
cdr3_aa: CAGSSVRGTSSYEQYF

clone_size: NA
v_call: TRBV4-3
j_call: TRBJ1-4
cdr3_aa: CASSHGTGVDEKLFF

clone_size: NA
v_call: TRBV7-2
j_call: TRBJ2-1
cdr3_aa: CASSQSGRGYNEQFF

clone_size: NA
v_call: TRBV7-2
j_call: TRBJ2-1
cdr3_aa: CASSGGTSGITEQFF

clone_size: few
v_call: TRBV7-9
j_call: TRBJ2-1
cdr3_aa: CASSVGTLLYNEQFF

clone_size: many
v_call: TRBV9
j_call: TRBJ2-1
cdr3_aa: CASSVDSGAFEQFF

clone_size: NA
v_call: TRBV12-3/TRBV12-4
j_call: TRBJ2-2
cdr3_aa: CASSLMGQGGTGELFF

clone_size: NA
v_call: TRBV25-1
j_call: TRBJ2-5
cdr3_aa: CASRETGAGETQYF

clone_size: few
v_call: TRBV11-2
j_call: TRBJ2-7
cdr3_aa: CASSWATANEQYF

clone_size: NA
v_call: TRBV25-1
j_call: TRBJ2-5
cdr3_aa: CASSDPTSGNEQYF

clone_size: NA
v_call: TRBV20-1
j_call: TRBJ1-2
cdr3_aa: CSARVLKRKINYGYTF

clone_size: once
v_call: TRBV7-2
j_call: TRBJ2-4
cdr3_aa: CASSTRDRVNIQYF

clone_size: NA
v_call: TRBV12-3/TRBV12-4
j_call: TRBJ2-3
cdr3_aa: CASSLREFYTDTQYF

clone_size: few
v_call: TRBV20-1
j_call: TRBJ2-4
cdr3_aa: CSASGTGENIQYF

clone_size: NA
v_call: TRBV12-3/TRBV12-4
j_call: TRBJ2-1
cdr3_aa: CASRSTSGGENEQFF

clone_size: NA
v_call: TRBV12-3/TRBV12-4
j_call: TRBJ1-1
cdr3_aa: CASTNLADTEAFF

clone_size: NA
v_call: TRBV27
j_call: TRBJ2-1
cdr3_aa: CASSLGPFNRGPRRSSSYNEQFF

clone_size: few
v_call: TRBV20-1
j_call: TRBJ2-1
cdr3_aa: CSARDQRYWNEQFF

clone_size: NA
v_call: TRBV20-1
j_call: NA
cdr3_aa: CSARGRSSYNEQYF

clone_size: few
v_call: TRBV6-2/TRBV6-3
j_call: TRBJ2-7
cdr3_aa: CASSYWPLAGGPYEQYF

clone_size: few
v_call: TRBV12-3/TRBV12-4
j_call: TRBJ1-5
cdr3_aa: CASSLGAWGQPQHF

clone_size: once
v_call: TRBV7-9
j_call: TRBJ2-3
cdr3_aa: CASSLGLAGSNTDTQYF

clone_size: NA
v_call: TRBV10-3
j_call: TRBJ1-1
cdr3_aa: CAISIGQSTVEAFF

clone_size: NA
v_call: TRBV20-1
j_call: TRBJ1-4
cdr3_aa: CSAEAVQGNEKLFF

clone_size: NA
v_call: TRBV2
j_call: TRBJ1-2
cdr3_aa: CATWSFLNYGYTF

clone_size: NA
v_call: TRBV3-1
j_call: TRBJ2-5
cdr3_aa: CASSPRHGGETQYF

clone_size: NA
v_call: TRBV6-1
j_call: NA
cdr3_aa: CASSEFGGQSLHEQYF

clone_size: few
v_call: TRBV20-1
j_call: NA
cdr3_aa: CSARTSGRRNIQYF

clone_size: NA
v_call: TRBV12-3/TRBV12-4
j_call: TRBJ1-1
cdr3_aa: CASSLFGGQTHKKAFF

clone_size: few
v_call: TRBV12-3/TRBV12-4
j_call: TRBJ1-1
cdr3_aa: CASSLVTRFEAFF